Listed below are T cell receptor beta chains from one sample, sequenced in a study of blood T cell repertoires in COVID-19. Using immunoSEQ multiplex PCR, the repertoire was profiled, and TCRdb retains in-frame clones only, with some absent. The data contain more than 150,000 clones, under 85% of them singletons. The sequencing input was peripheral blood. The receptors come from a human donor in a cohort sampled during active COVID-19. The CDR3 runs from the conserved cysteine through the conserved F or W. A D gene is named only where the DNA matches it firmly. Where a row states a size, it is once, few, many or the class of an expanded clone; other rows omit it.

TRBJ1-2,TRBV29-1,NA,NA,CSAYDSRNYGYTF,TGCAGCGCATACGACAGCCGAAACTATGGCTACACCTTC
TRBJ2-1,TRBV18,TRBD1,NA,CASSPSGTGYGDEQFF,TGTGCCAGCTCACCCAGCGGGACAGGGTATGGGGATGAGCAGTTCTTC
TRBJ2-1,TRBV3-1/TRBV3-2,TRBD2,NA,CASSQDSQRGGLEIEQFF,TGTGCCAGCAGCCAAGATAGCCAGCGGGGGGGCCTAGAAATAGAGCAGTTCTTC
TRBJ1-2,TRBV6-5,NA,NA,CASSRGEDGYTF,TGTGCCAGCAGCCGGGGAGAGGATGGCTACACCTTC
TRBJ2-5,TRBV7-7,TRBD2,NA,CASSPAGLQETQYF,TGTGCCAGCAGCCCAGCGGGGTTACAAGAGACCCAGTACTTC
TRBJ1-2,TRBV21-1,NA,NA,CASSKDQGRSGYTF,TGTGCCAGCAGCAAAGATCAGGGGCGAAGTGGCTACACCTTC
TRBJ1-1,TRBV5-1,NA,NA,CASSLGQGQRAFF,TGCGCCAGCAGCTTGGGCCAAGGACAGCGAGCTTTCTTT
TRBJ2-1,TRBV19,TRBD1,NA,CASSIDDRVDRNEQFF,TGTGCCAGTAGTATAGATGACAGGGTCGATAGGAATGAGCAGTTCTTC
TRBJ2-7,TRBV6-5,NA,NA,CASTDGATYEQYF,TGTGCCAGCACCGACGGAGCCACCTACGAGCAGTACTTC
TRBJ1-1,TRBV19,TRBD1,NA,CASSTIYRGPATEAFF,TGTGCCAGTAGTACAATTTACAGGGGGCCGGCCACTGAAGCTTTCTTT
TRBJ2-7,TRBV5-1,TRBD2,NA,CASSLATGGATHEQYF,TGCGCCAGCAGCTTGGCCACCGGGGGGGCAACTCACGAGCAGTACTTC
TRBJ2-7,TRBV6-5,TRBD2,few,CASTFWGGDNEQYF,TGTGCCAGCACCTTTTGGGGAGGGGATAACGAGCAGTACTTC
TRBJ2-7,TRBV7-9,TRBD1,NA,CASSSAGTGGHEQYF,TGTGCCAGCAGTTCCGCCGGGACAGGGGGCCACGAGCAGTACTTC
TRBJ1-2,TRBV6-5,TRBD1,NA,CAILDRVNYGYTF,TGTGCCATCCTAGACAGGGTCAACTATGGCTACACCTTC
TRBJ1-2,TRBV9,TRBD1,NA,CASSETTGFTEGYTF,TGTGCCAGCAGCGAGACGACAGGGTTTACGGAGGGCTACACCTTC
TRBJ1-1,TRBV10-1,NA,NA,CASSSEGGSEAFF,TGCGCCAGCAGTTCCGAGGGGGGGTCTGAAGCTTTCTTT
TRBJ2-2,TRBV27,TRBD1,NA,CASSLYRGPNTGELFF,TGTGCCAGCAGTCTCTACAGGGGTCCGAACACCGGGGAGCTGTTTTTT
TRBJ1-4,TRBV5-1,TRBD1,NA,CASSVGQGDEKLFF,TGCGCCAGCAGCGTCGGACAGGGTGACGAAAAACTGTTTTTT
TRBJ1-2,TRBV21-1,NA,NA,CAKRTGYYGYTF,TGTGCCAAACGGACAGGGTATTATGGCTACACCTTC